This T cell receptor beta chain was captured in a study of beta chain features in type 1 diabetes. Findings of the study overall: It was not settled here whether HLA type affects TCRB rearrangement. Whatever favoring of shorter templates PCR might show would apply equally to patients and controls.

Trimming stripped 7 bases from V and 9 bases from J, with 16 bases between. Per the germline V gene, CDR1 is MNHNY and CDR2 is SVGAGI (reference sequence). The CDR3 extends over 14 amino acids. Investigators reverse transcribed all isolated RNA, so they sequenced expressed TCRB transcripts. This table comes from immunoSEQ multiplex PCR, and its TCRdb copy is limited to in-frame clones, with some not included. The sample has about 270,000 clones; about 14% are singletons. A word on this clone: Antigen specificity is unknown.

Sequenced material: naive CD4+ T cells from blood. This TCR was sampled from a middle-aged woman in good health. V usage is TRBV6-6 and J usage is TRBJ1-6; D gene uncertain. The CDR3 sequence: CASMVSDPASPLHF. The CDR3 coding sequence is TGTGCCAGCATGGTCAGCGATCCAGCTTCACCCCTCCACTTT.